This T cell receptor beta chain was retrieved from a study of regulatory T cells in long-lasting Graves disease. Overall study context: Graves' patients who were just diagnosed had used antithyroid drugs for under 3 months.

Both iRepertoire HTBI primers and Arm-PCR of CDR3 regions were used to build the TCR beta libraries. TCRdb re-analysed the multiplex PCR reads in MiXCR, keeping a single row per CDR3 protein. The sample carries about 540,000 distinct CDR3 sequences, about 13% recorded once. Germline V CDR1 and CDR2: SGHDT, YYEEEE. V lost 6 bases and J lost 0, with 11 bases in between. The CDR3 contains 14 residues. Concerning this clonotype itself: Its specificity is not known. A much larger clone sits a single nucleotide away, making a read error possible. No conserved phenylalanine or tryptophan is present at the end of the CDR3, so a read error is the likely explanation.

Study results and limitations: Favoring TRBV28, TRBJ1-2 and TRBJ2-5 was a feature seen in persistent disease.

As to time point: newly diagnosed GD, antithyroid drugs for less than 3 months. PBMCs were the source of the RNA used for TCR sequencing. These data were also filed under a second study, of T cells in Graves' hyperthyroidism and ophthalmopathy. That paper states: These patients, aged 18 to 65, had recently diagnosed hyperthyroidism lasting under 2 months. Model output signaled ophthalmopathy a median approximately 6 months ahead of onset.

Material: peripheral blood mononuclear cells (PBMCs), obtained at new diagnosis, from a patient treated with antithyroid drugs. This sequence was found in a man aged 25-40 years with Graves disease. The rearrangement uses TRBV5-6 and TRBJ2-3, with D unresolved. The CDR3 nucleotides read TGTGCCAGCATGAAAGGGCCGAGCACAGATACGCAGTATCTT. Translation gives CASMKGPSTDTQYL.